The rows below give T cell receptor beta chains drawn from one sample of a study of T cells in Graves' hyperthyroidism and ophthalmopathy. In TCRdb, the multiplex PCR reads were re-called with MiXCR into one record per CDR3 protein. The table includes around 250,000 distinct CDR3 sequences, 13% to 15% detected once. Sequenced: blood. The receptors shown here come from a woman aged 40 to 50 with Graves' hyperthyroidism that later progressed to Graves' ophthalmopathy. CDR3s include the opening cysteine and the closing phenylalanine or tryptophan. The D gene is left open where the match is weak. Some rows mark clone size as missing; the rest say once, few, many or name a class of expanded clone.

size	D	V	J	DNA	CDR3
many	-	TRBV10-3	TRBJ2-1	TGTGCCATCAGTGAGGTGTCGGGGTATGAGCAGTTCTTC	CAISEVSGYEQFF
few	-	TRBV5-1	TRBJ1-1	TGCGCCAGCAGCTTTGTCTTCGGGGGGACTGAAGCTTTCTTT	CASSFVFGGTEAFF
-	-	TRBV6-5	TRBJ1-1	TGTGCCAGCAGTTACAGAGGCAGGGGACGGGCTGAAGCTTTCTTT	CASSYRGRGRAEAFF
many	TRBD2	TRBV12-3/TRBV12-4	TRBJ2-7	TGTGCCAGCAGTTTAGCGCTGGGACTAGCGGGCTCCTACGAGCAGTACTTC	CASSLALGLAGSYEQYF
many	-	TRBV28	TRBJ2-1	TGTGCCAGCAGTCCCTATAGCGTACGGATTGGTGAGCAGTTCTTC	CASSPYSVRIGEQFF
-	-	TRBV12-3/TRBV12-4	TRBJ2-7	TGTGCCAGCAGTTCCACTATTACCTACGAGCAGTACTTC	CASSSTITYEQYF
many	-	TRBV3-1	TRBJ2-1	TGTGCCAGCAGCCAAGATGCAGTCCCTCATGAGCAGTTCTTC	CASSQDAVPHEQFF
many	-	TRBV30	TRBJ1-1	TGTGCCTGGAGAAGGGGACTCATGAACACTGAAGCTTTCTTT	CAWRRGLMNTEAFF
many	TRBD2	TRBV18	TRBJ2-5	TGTGCCAGCTCAGGACCTAGCGGGAGCATAGAGACCCAGTACTTC	CASSGPSGSIETQYF
-	-	TRBV6-1	TRBJ2-5	TGTGCCAGCAGTGAAGGGGGCCACGAGACCCAGTACTTC	CASSEGGHETQYF
-	TRBD2	TRBV19	TRBJ2-2	TGTGCCAGTAGTATCGGGACTAGCGGGATGCTCACCGGGGAGCTGTTTTTT	CASSIGTSGMLTGELFF
many	-	TRBV6-6	TRBJ2-2	TGTGCCAGCAGTTACGGGATCCTAAACACCGGGGAGCTGTTTTTT	CASSYGILNTGELFF
-	-	TRBV4-1	TRBJ2-4	TGCGCCAGCAGCCAAGTTGGAGCCAAAAACATTCAGTACTTC	CASSQVGAKNIQYF
many	-	TRBV27	TRBJ1-4	TGTGCCAGCAGCCCCCGTGGTCGGCCTAATGAAAAACTGTTTTTT	CASSPRGRPNEKLFF
many	TRBD2	TRBV12-3/TRBV12-4	TRBJ2-1	TGTGCCAGTTTGGGGGCGGGAGGGCCCTACAGTGAGCAGTTCTTC	CASLGAGGPYSEQFF
many	-	TRBV2	TRBJ2-1	TGTGCCAGCAGCCACGATAGCTCCTACAATGAGCAGTTCTTC	CASSHDSSYNEQFF
-	TRBD1	TRBV28	TRBJ2-5	TGTGCCAGCAGTTATCGGACAGGTTATAGGGAGACCCAGTACTTC	CASSYRTGYRETQYF
many	-	TRBV20-1	TRBJ2-5	TGCAGTGCTAGTGCTAAAAGCCTCATAGGGACCCAGTACTTC	CSASAKSLIGTQYF
many	TRBD2	TRBV11-2	TRBJ2-1	TGTGCCAGCAGCCGTGTTTGGGCGGGAGCTTTCAATGAGCAGTTCTTC	CASSRVWAGAFNEQFF
many	TRBD1	TRBV4-1	TRBJ1-6	TGCGCCAGCAGCCAAGATCGGGCGACAGGGCGTGAGGCCCTCCACTTT	CASSQDRATGREALHF
many	TRBD2	TRBV28	TRBJ2-1	TGTGCCAGCAGTTCTCCCGGCGGCGGGAGGATTGAGCAGTTCTTC	CASSSPGGGRIEQFF
many	TRBD2	TRBV28	TRBJ2-7	TGTGCCAGCAGTTTGGCGACTAGCAGGTCCTACGAGCAGTACTTC	CASSLATSRSYEQYF
many	-	TRBV30	TRBJ1-5	TGTGCCTGGAGTGAGGAGAACAATCAGCCCCAGCATTTT	CAWSEENNQPQHF
many	-	TRBV2	TRBJ2-1	TGTGCCAGCAGTGGTCGACTAGACGGTGAGCAGTTCTTC	CASSGRLDGEQFF
-	-	TRBV7-9	TRBJ1-4	TGTGCCAGCAGCTTAGCGGGAGGCGGCGGGAATGAAAAACTGTTTTTT	CASSLAGGGGNEKLFF
many	-	TRBV3-1	TRBJ2-7	TGTGCCAGCAGCCAAGGGTACAGGCCCCCTTCGACCTACGAGCAGTACTTC	CASSQGYRPPSTYEQYF
many	-	TRBV24-1	TRBJ2-5	TGTGCCACCAGTGATCCCCGGGACAATATCCAAGAGACCCAGTACTTC	CATSDPRDNIQETQYF
many	TRBD1	TRBV3-1	TRBJ2-2	TGTGCCAGCAGCCAAGGTACAGGGGCGAACACCGGGGAGCTGTTTTTT	CASSQGTGANTGELFF
few	-	TRBV15	TRBJ2-7	TGTGCCACCAGCGCGGGATCCCCCTACGAGCAGTACTTC	CATSAGSPYEQYF
many	-	TRBV28	TRBJ2-7	TGTGCCAGCAGTTCCGCGGGGTTCTACGAGCAGTACTTC	CASSSAGFYEQYF
many	TRBD1	TRBV28	TRBJ1-3	TGTGCCAGTTTCCGTCGAGTAGGGGGCTTTCGGAAAACTGGAAACACCATATATTTT	CASFRRVGGFRKTGNTIYF
-	-	TRBV29-1	TRBJ2-2	TGCAGCGTTTTAAAGGGGTCCGGCGGGGAGCTGTTTTTT	CSVLKGSGGELFF
many	-	TRBV6-2/TRBV6-3	TRBJ2-6	TGTGCCAGCAGGGCTTATGACTCTGGGGCCAACGTCCTGACTTTC	CASRAYDSGANVLTF
once	TRBD2	TRBV6-2/TRBV6-3	TRBJ2-1	TGTGCCGGCAGTCCCGGGACTAGCGGCTACAATGAGCAGTTCTTC	CAGSPGTSGYNEQFF
many	TRBD2	TRBV29-1	TRBJ2-1	TGCAGCTTTGAGGATAGCGGGAGGGCCAGGTACAATGAGCAGTTCTTC	CSFEDSGRARYNEQFF
many	-	TRBV3-1	TRBJ2-1	TGTGCCAGCAGCCAAAGACAGACCAAGCAGTTCTTC	CASSQRQTKQFF
many	-	TRBV10-2	TRBJ2-1	TGCGCCAGCACCGGGGGACCTCCCTCCTACAATGAGCAGTTCTTC	CASTGGPPSYNEQFF
-	-	TRBV6-1	TRBJ2-1	TGTGCCAGCAGTCTTATATTCGACAATGAGCAGTTCTTC	CASSLIFDNEQFF
-	TRBD2	TRBV28	TRBJ2-1	TGTGCCAGCAGTTTATACAAGCGGGAGGATCTTGAGCAGTTCTTC	CASSLYKREDLEQFF